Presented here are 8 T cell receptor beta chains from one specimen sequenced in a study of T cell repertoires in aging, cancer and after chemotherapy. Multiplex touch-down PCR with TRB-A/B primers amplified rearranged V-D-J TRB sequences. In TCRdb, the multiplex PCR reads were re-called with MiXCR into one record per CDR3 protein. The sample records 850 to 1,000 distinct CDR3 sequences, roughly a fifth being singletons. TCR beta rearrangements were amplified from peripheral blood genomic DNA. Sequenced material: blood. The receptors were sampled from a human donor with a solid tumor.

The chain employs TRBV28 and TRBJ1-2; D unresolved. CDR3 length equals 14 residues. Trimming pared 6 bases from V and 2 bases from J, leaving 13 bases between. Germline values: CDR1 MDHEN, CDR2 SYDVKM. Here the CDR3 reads CASRPSNRNYGYTF. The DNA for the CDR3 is TGTGCCAGCAGACCGTCGAACCGAAACTATGGCTACACCTTC.

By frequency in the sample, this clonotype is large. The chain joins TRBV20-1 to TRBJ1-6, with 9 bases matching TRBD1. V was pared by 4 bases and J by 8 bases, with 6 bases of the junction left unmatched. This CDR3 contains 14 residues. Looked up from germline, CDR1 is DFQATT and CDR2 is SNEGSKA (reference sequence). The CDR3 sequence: CSATKTGGDSPLHF. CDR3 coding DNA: TGCAGTGCTACTAAGACAGGGGGAGATTCACCCCTCCACTTT.

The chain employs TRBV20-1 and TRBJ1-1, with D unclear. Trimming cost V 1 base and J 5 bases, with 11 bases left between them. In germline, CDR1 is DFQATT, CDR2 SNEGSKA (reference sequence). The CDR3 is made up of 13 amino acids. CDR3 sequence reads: CSARGGPGTEAFF. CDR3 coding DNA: TGCAGTGCTAGAGGTGGCCCGGGGACTGAAGCTTTCTTT.

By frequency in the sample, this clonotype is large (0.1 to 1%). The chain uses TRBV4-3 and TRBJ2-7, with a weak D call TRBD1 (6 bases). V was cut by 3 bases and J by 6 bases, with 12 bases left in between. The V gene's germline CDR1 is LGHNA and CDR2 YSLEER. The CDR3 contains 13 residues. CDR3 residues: CASSQDTGIEQYF. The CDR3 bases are TGCGCCAGCAGCCAGGATACAGGGATCGAGCAGTACTTC.

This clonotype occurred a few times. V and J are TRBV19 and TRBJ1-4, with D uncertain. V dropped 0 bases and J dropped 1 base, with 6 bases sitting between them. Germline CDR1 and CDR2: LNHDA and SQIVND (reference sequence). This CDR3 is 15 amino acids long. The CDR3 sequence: CASSIERGTNEKLFF. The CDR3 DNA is TGTGCCAGTAGTATAGAGCGGGGAACTAATGAAAAACTGTTTTTT.

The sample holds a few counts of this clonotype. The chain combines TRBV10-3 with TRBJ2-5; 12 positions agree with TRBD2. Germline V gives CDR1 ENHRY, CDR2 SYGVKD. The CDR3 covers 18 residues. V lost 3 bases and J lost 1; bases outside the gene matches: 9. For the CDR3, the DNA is TGTGCCATCAGTGAAGGTCTAGCGGGGGGGCTAAGCCAAGAGACCCAGTACTTC. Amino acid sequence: CAISEGLAGGLSQETQYF.

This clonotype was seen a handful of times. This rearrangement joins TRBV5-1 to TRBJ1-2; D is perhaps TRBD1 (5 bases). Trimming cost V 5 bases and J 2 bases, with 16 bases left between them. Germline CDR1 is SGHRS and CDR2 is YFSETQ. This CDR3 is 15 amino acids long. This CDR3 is CASRDGYRDNYGYTF. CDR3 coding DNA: TGCGCCAGCAGGGACGGCTACCGGGACAACTATGGCTACACCTTC.

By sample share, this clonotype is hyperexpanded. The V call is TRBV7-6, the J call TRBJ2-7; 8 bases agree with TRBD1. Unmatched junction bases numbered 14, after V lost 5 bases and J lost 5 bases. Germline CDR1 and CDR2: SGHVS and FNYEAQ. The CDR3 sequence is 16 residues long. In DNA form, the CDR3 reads TGTGCCAGCAGCCCAACAAGCAGGGGGCGGTTACACGAGCAGTACTTC. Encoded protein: CASSPTSRGRLHEQYF.